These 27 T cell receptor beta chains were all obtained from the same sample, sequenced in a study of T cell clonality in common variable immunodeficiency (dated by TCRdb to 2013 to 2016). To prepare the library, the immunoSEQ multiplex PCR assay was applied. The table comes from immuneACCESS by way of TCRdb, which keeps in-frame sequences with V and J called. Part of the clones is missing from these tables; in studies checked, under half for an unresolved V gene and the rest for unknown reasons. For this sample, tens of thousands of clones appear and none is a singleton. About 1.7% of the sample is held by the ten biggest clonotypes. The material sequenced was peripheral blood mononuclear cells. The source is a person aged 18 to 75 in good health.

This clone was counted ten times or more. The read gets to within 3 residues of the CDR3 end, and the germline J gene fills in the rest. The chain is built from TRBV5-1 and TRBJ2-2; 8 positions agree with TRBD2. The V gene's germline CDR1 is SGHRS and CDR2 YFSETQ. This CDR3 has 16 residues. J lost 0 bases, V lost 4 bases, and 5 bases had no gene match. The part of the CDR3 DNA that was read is TGCGCCAGCAGCGCAACTAGCGGAGCGAACACCGGGGAG. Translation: CASSATSGANTGE. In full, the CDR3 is CASSATSGANTGELFF.

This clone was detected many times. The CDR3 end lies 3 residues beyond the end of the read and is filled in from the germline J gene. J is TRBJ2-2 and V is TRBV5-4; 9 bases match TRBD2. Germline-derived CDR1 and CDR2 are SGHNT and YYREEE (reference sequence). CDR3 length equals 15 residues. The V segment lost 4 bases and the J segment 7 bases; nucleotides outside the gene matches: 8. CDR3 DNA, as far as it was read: TGTGCCAGCAGCGCTAGCGGGGCAAGCATCGGGGAG. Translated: CASSASGASIGE. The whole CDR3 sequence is CASSASGASIGELFF.

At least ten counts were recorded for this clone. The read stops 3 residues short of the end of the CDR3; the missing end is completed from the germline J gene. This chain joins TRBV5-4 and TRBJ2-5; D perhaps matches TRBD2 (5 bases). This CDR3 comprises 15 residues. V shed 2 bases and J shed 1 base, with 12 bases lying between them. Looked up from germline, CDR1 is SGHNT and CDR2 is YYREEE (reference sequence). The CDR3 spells CASSLPLARQETQYF. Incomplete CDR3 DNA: TGTGCCAGCAGCTTACCGTTAGCGCGCCAAGAGACC.

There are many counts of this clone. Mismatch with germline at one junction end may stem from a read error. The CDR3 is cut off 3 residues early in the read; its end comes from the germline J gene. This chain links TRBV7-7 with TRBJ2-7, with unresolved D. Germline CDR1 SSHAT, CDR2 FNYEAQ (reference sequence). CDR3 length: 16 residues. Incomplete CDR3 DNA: TGTGCTAGCAGCTTAGCTTTGGCAGGCCAGACCTACGAG. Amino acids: CASSLALAGQTYE. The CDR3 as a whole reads CASSLALAGQTYEQYF.

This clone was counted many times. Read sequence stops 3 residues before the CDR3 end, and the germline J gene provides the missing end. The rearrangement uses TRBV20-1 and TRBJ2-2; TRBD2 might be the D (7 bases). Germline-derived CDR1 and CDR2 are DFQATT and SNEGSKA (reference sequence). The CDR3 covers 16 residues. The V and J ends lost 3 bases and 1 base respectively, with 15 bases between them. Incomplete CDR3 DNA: TGCAGTGCTAGTCAGTTGCGGGGGCGGAACACCGGGGAG. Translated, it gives CSASQLRGRNTGE. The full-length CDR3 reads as CSASQLRGRNTGELFF.

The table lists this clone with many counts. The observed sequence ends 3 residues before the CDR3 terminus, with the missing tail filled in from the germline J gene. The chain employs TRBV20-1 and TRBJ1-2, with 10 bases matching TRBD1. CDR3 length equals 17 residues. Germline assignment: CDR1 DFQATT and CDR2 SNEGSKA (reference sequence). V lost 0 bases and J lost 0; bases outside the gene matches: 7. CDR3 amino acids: CSARDRDRGLSNYGYTF. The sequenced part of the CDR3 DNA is TGCAGTGCTAGAGATCGGGACAGGGGACTATCTAACTATGGC.

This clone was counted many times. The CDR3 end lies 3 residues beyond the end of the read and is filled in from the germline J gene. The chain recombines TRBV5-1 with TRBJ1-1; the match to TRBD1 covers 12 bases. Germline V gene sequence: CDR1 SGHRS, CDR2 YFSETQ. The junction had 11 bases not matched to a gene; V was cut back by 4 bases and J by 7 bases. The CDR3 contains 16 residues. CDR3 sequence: CASSEGQGASLHEAFF. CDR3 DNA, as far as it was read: TGCGCCAGCAGCGAGGGACAGGGGGCAAGTCTCCATGAA.

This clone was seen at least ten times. The CDR3 DNA, read in part, is TGTGCCAGCAGCTTGGGCGCTCGCACAGATACG. Protein: CASSLGARTDT. The entire CDR3 reads CASSLGARTDTQYF. The chain joins TRBV5-4 to TRBJ2-3; D call uncertain. The read falls 3 residues short of the CDR3 end, and the missing part is taken from the germline J gene. Germline V gene data show CDR1 as SGHNT and CDR2 as YYREEE (reference sequence). Deletions cut 0 bases from V and 1 base from J, with 6 bases between. CDR3 length: 14 amino acids.

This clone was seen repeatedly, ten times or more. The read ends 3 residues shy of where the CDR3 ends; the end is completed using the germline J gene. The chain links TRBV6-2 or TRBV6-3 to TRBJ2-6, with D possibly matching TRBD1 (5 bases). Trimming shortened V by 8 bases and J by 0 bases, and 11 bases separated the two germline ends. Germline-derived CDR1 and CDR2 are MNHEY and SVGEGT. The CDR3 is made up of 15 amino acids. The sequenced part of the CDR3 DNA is TGTGCCAGCTCCGACAGCGTCTCTGGGGCCAACGTC. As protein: CASSDSVSGANV. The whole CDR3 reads CASSDSVSGANVLTF.

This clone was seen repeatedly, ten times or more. The sequenced part of the CDR3 DNA is TGCAGTGCCAAGGGAGACAGGGACACCGGGGAG. Encoded protein: CSAKGDRDTGE. The full CDR3 is CSAKGDRDTGELFF. The chain employs TRBV20-1 and TRBJ2-2; 7 nucleotides agree with TRBD1. Read coverage stops 3 residues before the CDR3 terminus; the germline J gene supplies the remainder. Looked up from germline, CDR1 is DFQATT and CDR2 is SNEGSKA (reference sequence). With 6 bases clipped from V and 3 bases from J, the junction kept 7 bases outside the gene matches. CDR3 length equals 14 residues.

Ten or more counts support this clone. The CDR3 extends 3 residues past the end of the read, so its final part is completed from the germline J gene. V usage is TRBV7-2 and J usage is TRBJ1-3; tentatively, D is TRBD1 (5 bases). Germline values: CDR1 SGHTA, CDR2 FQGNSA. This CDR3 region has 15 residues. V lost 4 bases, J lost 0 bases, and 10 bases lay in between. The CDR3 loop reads CASSSRTSSGNTIYF. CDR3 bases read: TGTGCCAGCAGCTCACGGACAAGCTCTGGAAACACC.

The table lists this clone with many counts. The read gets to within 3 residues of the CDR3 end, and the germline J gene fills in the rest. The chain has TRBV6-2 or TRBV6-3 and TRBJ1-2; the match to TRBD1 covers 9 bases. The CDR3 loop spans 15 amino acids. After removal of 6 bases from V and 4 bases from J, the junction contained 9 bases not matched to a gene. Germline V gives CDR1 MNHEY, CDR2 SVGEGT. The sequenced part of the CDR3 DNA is TGTGCCAGCAGCCTACAGGGGGCGCCGAGCTATGGC. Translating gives CASSLQGAPSYG. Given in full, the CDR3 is CASSLQGAPSYGYTF.

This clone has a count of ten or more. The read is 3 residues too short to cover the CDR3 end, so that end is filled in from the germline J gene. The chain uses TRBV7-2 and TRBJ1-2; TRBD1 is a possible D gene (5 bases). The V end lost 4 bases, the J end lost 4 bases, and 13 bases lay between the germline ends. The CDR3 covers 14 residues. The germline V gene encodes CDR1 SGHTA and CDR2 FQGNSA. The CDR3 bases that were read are TGTGCCAGCAGCTCCCCGGGGGTCTCCTATGGC. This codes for CASSSPGVSYG. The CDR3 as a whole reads CASSSPGVSYGYTF.

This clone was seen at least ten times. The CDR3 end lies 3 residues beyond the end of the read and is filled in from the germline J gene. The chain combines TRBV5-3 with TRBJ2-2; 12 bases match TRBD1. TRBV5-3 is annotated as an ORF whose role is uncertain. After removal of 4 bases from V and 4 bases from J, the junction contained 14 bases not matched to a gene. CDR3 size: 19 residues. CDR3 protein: CARSPKGGQGAMPTGELFF. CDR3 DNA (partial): TGTGCCAGAAGCCCGAAGGGGGGACAGGGGGCGATGCCCACCGGGGAG.

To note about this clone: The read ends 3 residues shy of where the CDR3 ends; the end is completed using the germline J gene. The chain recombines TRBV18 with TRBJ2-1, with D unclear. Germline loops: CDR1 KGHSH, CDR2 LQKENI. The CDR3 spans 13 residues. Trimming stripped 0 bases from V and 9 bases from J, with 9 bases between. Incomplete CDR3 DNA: TGTGCCAGCTCACCACCGCCAGGCTTTGAG. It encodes CASSPPPGFE. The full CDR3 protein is CASSPPPGFEQFF.

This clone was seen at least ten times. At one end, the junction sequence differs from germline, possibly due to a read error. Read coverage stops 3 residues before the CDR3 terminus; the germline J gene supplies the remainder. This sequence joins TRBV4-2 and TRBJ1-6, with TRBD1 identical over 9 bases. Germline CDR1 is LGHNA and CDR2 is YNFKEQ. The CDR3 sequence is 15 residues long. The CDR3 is CASSQGGQGHSPLHF. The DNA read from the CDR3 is TGCGCCAGCAGCCAAGGCGGACAGGGGCATTCACCC.

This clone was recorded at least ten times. The CDR3 reads CASSEDSPSGYTF. The covered CDR3 bases are TGTGCCAGCAGTGAAGACAGTCCCTCGGGC. V is TRBV2 and J is TRBJ1-2; no reliable D call. The DNA ends 3 residues before the CDR3 does, and the rest of the CDR3 is filled in from the germline J gene. The germline CDR1 and CDR2 sequences are SNHLY and FYNNEI. The CDR3 runs 13 residues.

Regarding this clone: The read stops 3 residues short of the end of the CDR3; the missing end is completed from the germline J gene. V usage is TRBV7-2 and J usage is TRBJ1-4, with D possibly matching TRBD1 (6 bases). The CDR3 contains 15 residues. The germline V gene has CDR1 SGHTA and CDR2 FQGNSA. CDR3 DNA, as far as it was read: TGTGCCAGCAGCTTCGAGGGGGGGAATAATTCACCA. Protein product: CASSFEGGNNSP. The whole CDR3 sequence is CASSFEGGNNSPLFF.

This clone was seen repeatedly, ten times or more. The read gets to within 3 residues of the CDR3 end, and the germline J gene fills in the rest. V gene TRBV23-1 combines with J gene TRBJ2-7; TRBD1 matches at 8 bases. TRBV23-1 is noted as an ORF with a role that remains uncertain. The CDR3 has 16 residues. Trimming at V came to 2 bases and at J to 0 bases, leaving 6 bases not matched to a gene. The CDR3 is CASSQISQGGSYEQYF. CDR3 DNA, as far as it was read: TGCGCCAGCAGTCAAATCTCACAGGGGGGCTCCTACGAG.

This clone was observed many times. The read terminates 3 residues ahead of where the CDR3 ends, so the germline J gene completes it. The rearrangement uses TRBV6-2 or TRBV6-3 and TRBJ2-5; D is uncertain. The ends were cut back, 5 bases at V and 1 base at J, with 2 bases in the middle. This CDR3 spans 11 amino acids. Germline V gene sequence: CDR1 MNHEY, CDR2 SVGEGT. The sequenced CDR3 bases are TGTGCCAGCAGTCGCCAAGAGACC. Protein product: CASSRQET. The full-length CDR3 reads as CASSRQETQYF.

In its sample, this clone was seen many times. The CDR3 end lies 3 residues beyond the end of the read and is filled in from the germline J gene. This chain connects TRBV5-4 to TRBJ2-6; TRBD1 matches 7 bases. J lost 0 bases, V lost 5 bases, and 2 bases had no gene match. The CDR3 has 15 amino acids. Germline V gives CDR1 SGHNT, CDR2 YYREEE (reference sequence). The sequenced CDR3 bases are TGTGCCAGCAGGAGGGACAGCTCTGGGGCCAACGTC. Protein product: CASRRDSSGANV. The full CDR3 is CASRRDSSGANVLTF. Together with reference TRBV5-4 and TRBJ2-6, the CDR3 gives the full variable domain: ETGVTQSPTHLIKTRGQQVTLRCSSQSGHNTVSWYQQALGQGPQFIFQYYREEENGRGNFPPRFSGLQFPNYSSELNVNALELDDSALYLCASRRDSSGANVLTFGAGSRLTVL.

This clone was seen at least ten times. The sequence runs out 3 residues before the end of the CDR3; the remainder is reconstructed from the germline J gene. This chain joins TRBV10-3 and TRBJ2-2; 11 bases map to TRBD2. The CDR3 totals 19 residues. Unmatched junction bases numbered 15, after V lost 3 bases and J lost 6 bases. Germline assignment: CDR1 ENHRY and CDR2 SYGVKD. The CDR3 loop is CAISDRDSGRGFSAGELFF. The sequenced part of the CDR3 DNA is TGTGCCATCAGTGATAGGGATAGCGGGAGGGGATTTTCCGCCGGGGAG.

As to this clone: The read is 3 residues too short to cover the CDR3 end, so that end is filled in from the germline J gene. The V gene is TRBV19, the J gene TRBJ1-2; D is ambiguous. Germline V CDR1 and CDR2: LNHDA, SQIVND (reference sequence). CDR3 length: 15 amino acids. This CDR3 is CASSMRTSGRYDYTF. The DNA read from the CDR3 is TGTGCCAGTAGTATGAGGACTAGCGGGAGATACGAC.

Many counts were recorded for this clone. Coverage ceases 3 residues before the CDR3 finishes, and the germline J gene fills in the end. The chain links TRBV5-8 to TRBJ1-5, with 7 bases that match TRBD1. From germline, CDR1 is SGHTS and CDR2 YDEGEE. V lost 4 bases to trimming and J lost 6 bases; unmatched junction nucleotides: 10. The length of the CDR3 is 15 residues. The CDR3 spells CASSITGALSQPQHF. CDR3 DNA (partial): TGTGCCAGCAGCATTACAGGGGCCTTGAGTCAGCCC. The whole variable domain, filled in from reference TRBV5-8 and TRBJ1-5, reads EAGVTQSPTHLIKTRGQQATLRCSPISGHTSVYWYQQALGLGLQFLLWYDEGEERNRGNFPPRFSGRQFPNYSSELNVNALELEDSALYLCASSITGALSQPQHFGDGTRLSIL.

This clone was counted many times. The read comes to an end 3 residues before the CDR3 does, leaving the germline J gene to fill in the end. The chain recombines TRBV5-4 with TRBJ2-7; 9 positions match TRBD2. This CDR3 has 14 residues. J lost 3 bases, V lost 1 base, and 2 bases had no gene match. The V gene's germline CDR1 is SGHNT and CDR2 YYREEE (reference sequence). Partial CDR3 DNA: TGTGCCAGCAGCTTGTTGACTAGCGGCTACGAG. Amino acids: CASSLLTSGYE. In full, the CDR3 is CASSLLTSGYEQYF. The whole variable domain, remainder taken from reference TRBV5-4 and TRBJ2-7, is ETGVTQSPTHLIKTRGQQVTLRCSSQSGHNTVSWYQQALGQGPQFIFQYYREEENGRGNFPPRFSGLQFPNYSSELNVNALELDDSALYLCASSLLTSGYEQYFGPGTRLTVT.

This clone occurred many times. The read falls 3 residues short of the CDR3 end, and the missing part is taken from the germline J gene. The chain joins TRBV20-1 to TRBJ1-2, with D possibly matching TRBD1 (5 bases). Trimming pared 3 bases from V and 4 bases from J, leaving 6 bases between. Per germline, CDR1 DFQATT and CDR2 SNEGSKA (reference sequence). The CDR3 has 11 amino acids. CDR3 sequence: CSASTGYGYTF. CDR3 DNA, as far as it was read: TGCAGTGCTAGTACAGGCTATGGC.

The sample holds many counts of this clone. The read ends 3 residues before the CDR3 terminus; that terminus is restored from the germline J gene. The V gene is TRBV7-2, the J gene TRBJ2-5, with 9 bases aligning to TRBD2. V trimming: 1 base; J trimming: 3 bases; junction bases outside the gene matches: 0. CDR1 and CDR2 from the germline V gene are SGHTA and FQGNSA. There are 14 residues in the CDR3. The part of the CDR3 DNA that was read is TGTGCCAGCAGCTTAGGACTAGCGGAAGAGACC. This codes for CASSLGLAEET. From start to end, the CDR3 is CASSLGLAEETQYF. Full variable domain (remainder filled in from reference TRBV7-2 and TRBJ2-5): GAGVSQSPSNKVTEKGKDVELRCDPISGHTALYWYRQSLGQGLEFLIYFQGNSAPDKSGLPSDRFSAERTGGSVSTLTIQRTQQEDSAVYLCASSLGLAEETQYFGPGTRLLVL.